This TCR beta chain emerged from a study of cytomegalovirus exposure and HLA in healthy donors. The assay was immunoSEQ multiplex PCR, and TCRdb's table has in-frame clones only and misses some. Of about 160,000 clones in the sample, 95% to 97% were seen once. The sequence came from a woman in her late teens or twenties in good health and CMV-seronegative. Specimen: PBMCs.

This CDR3 reads CASSVAMGLDYGYTF. The CDR3 nucleotides read TGTGCCAGCAGCGTAGCTATGGGGCTGGACTATGGCTACACCTTC. The chain is built from TRBV9 and TRBJ1-2; D may be TRBD1 (5 bases). Deletions cut 0 bases from V and 3 bases from J, with 12 bases between. The CDR3 is 15 residues long. Per the germline V gene, CDR1 is SGDLS and CDR2 is YYNGEE.